This is a list of T cell receptor beta chains from one sample in a study of technical replicates of blood from a few donors. Sequencing used immunoSEQ multiplex PCR; TCRdb keeps in-frame clones, though not all of them. The sample holds about 70,000 clones, around 97% seen once. The sample taken for sequencing was T cells isolated from PBMCs. The receptors were sampled from a human donor in good health. Each CDR3 is given with its conserved first and last residue. D genes are given only for firm matches. Size is omitted from some rows. Given values are once, few, many or a class for expanded clones.

TRBV6-1	.	once	14	TRBJ2-7	TGTGCCAGCAGTGAAATGGTCGCCTACTACGAGCAGTACTTC	CASSEMVAYYEQYF
TRBV25-1	.	.	13	TRBJ1-1	TGTGCCAGCAGTGAACGTCTGAACACTGAAGCTTTCTTT	CASSERLNTEAFF
TRBV27	TRBD1	.	15	TRBJ1-2	TGTGCCAGCAGTTTACTTTCGGACAGGGACGTGGGCTACACCTTC	CASSLLSDRDVGYTF
TRBV5-4	.	.	15	TRBJ2-3	TGTGCCAGCAGCTTGGGGCTTATGAGGACAGATACGCAGTATTTT	CASSLGLMRTDTQYF
TRBV15	TRBD2	.	16	TRBJ2-7	TGTGCCACCAGCGGAGCACTAGCGGGAGGGTTTCACGAGCAGTACTTC	CATSGALAGGFHEQYF
TRBV4-1	.	.	16	TRBJ2-1	TGCGCCAGCAGCCAAGAAGGGCTAGCGTGGGTCAATGAGCAGTTCTTC	CASSQEGLAWVNEQFF
TRBV27	TRBD2	.	15	TRBJ2-7	TGTGCCAGCAGTGTAGGACTAGCGGGAGTACGCGAGCAGTACTTC	CASSVGLAGVREQYF
TRBV9	TRBD2	.	21	TRBJ2-3	TGTGCCAGCAGCGAGCCCTCATCAACTAGCGGGAGGGCCTTAGGCACAGATACGCAGTATTTT	CASSEPSSTSGRALGTDTQYF
TRBV27	.	.	13	TRBJ2-7	TGTGCCAGCAGTTTCTTCCCCCCCTACGAGCAGTACTTC	CASSFFPPYEQYF
TRBV2	TRBD1	.	13	TRBJ2-7	TGTGCCAGCGGAGGACAGGGGGCGGGGGAGCAGTACTTC	CASGGQGAGEQYF
TRBV6-5	.	.	16	TRBJ1-6	TGTGCCAGCAGTTACTCGGTCGGGGGCTATAATTCACCCCTCCACTTT	CASSYSVGGYNSPLHF
TRBV30	.	.	16	TRBJ1-6	TGTGCCTGGAGTGGCCTATCGGGACTCCCGGACTCAGCCCTCCACTTT	CAWSGLSGLPDSALHF
TRBV5-4	.	once	14	TRBJ2-7	TGTGCCAGCAGCTCAGACCACAGATCCTACGAGCAGTACTTC	CASSSDHRSYEQYF
TRBV11-1	TRBD2	.	16	TRBJ2-7	TGTGCCAGCAGCCTCACGCCCAGCGGGAACTCCTACGAGCAGTACTTC	CASSLTPSGNSYEQYF
TRBV30	TRBD1	.	13	TRBJ2-7	TGTGCCTGGAGTCCCCGGACAGGGAACGAGCAGTACTTC	CAWSPRTGNEQYF
TRBV21-1	.	.	15	TRBJ1-5	TGTGCCAGGAAGACAGGGGCGCGGTGCAATCAGCCCCAGCATTTT	CARKTGARCNQPQHF
TRBV25-1	.	once	17	TRBJ1-3	TGTGCCAGCAGTGCTAAAGGACAGTTAAGGGCTGGAAACACCATATATTTT	CASSAKGQLRAGNTIYF